There are many counts of the clone carrying this T cell receptor (beta chain). Its antigen is unknown. These data are taken from a study of early T cells in non-severe SARS-CoV-2 infection. About the study: Unpaired chains resulted from sequencing bulk RNA of unsorted whole blood. Overall study findings and caveats: Private and CD4 specificities were missed by VDJdb matching, which favored anti-spike CD8 responses.

Individual cDNA molecules were tagged with unique molecular identifiers. From the 5' RACE reads, TCRdb called clonotypes with MiXCR, one entry per CDR3 protein. Of 77,000 or so distinct CDR3 sequences listed, around 13% are singletons. V was trimmed by 3 bases and J by 2 bases, leaving 10 bases between them. The CDR3 runs 14 residues. This sample comprised whole blood, obtained at baseline. The receptor was derived from an adult who was a healthcare worker with PCR-confirmed SARS-CoV-2 infection or an uninfected control (not recorded which). This chain connects TRBV12-3 or TRBV12-4 to TRBJ2-5; D possibly corresponds to TRBD2 (5 bases). The CDR3 here is CASSFRTQQETQYF. DNA of the CDR3: TGTGCCAGCAGTTTTCGGACTCAACAAGAGACCCAGTACTTC.